Listed below are T cell receptor beta chains from one sample, sequenced in a study of blood T cell repertoires in COVID-19. The repertoire was sequenced with immunoSEQ multiplex PCR; TCRdb's copy has only in-frame clones and lacks some. The sample consists of hundreds of thousands of clones, around 91% of them appearing once. What was sequenced was PBMCs or T cells enriched from blood (not recorded which). The receptors derive from a woman in her 40s who had recovered from COVID-19. The CDR3 runs from the conserved cysteine through the conserved F or W. Fields, in order: D gene, J gene, V gene, CDR3 length, CDR3 protein. The D gene is left open where the match is weak.

NA,TRBJ2-7,TRBV4-1,17,CASSQDVGGGLSYEQYF
TRBD1,TRBJ1-2,TRBV28,15,CASSWTGDANYGYTF
NA,TRBJ2-7,TRBV9,16,CASSVGLGRSDYEQYF
TRBD1,TRBJ2-7,TRBV19,13,CASSGTGDYEQYF
TRBD1,TRBJ2-7,TRBV28,15,CASTLTGGFSYEQYF
TRBD1,TRBJ2-1,TRBV5-4,13,CASSSPQGNEQFF
TRBD2,TRBJ2-5,TRBV28,15,CASSFLSGGEETQYF
NA,TRBJ1-5,TRBV6-6,14,CASSSDRNNQPQHF
TRBD2,TRBJ2-1,TRBV9,16,CASSTSLAAKTDEQFF
TRBD2,TRBJ2-5,TRBV7-9,15,CASSPISGAGETQYF
NA,TRBJ1-1,TRBV5-1,14,CASSYDGYNTEAFF
TRBD2,TRBJ2-5,TRBV2,17,CASSGLTGSGLTETQYF
NA,TRBJ2-7,TRBV9,14,CASSVTGKGDEQYF
TRBD1,TRBJ2-7,TRBV24-1,13,CATSERNRGEQYF
TRBD1,TRBJ1-2,TRBV11-2,14,CASSLGRGSYGYTF
TRBD1,TRBJ1-2,TRBV28,15,CASSSPGQGSYGYTF
TRBD2,TRBJ2-7,TRBV28,19,CASSSLRGGGRFRQDEQYF
NA,TRBJ2-5,TRBV5-1,16,CASSLEAGAGQETQYF
TRBD2,TRBJ2-2,TRBV7-2,16,CASSLRLALNTGELFF
NA,TRBJ1-5,TRBV19,13,CASSISVDQPQHF
TRBD1,TRBJ1-5,TRBV19,14,CASSIWDRNQPQHF
TRBD1,TRBJ2-5,TRBV7-8,15,CASSSGTGVIETQYF
NA,TRBJ2-1,TRBV4-3,13,CASSQVMYNEQFF
TRBD2,TRBJ2-5,TRBV3-1/TRBV3-2,14,CASSLRTSVGTQYF
NA,TRBJ2-1,TRBV11-2,14,CASSFAGEVSEQFF
NA,TRBJ2-7,TRBV10-3,14,CAISDTISSYEQYF
NA,TRBJ2-7,TRBV11-3,13,CASSPTNTYEQYF
NA,TRBJ1-2,TRBV5-8,13,CAIGSRVRGGYTF
NA,TRBJ1-2,TRBV29-1,12,CSVDSQYYGYTF
NA,TRBJ2-3,TRBV7-6,15,CASSLDRLRGNAQYF
TRBD2,TRBJ2-3,TRBV12-5,18,CASGFPGVSGAGTDTQYF
TRBD1,TRBJ2-7,TRBV20-1,11,CSASGPGGFYF
TRBD2,TRBJ2-3,TRBV29-1,16,CSGTPLGGGGTDTQYF
NA,TRBJ2-1,TRBV12-3/TRBV12-4,11,CASSLIAEQFF
NA,TRBJ2-1,TRBV24-1,11,CATSAYNEQFF
NA,TRBJ1-3,TRBV7-2,16,CASSLESGTGGNTIYF
TRBD2,TRBJ2-5,TRBV3-1/TRBV3-2,18,CASSPKLAGGPYFETQYF
TRBD1,TRBJ1-2,TRBV30,14,CAWSGTGEASGYTF
TRBD1,TRBJ1-1,TRBV6-1,16,CASSVDRGVPNTEAFF
TRBD2,TRBJ2-2,TRBV5-4,14,CATQQRGPTGELFF
TRBD2,TRBJ2-7,TRBV4-2,15,CASSQEMGGRYEQYF
TRBD2,TRBJ2-5,TRBV11-2,16,CASRGLTGGRSKTQYF
TRBD1,TRBJ1-4,TRBV19,15,CASSSPGTGYEKLFF
NA,TRBJ2-1,TRBV19,11,CASSIYNEQFF
TRBD2,TRBJ2-1,TRBV5-1,16,CASSLVSLAAYNEQFF
TRBD2,TRBJ2-1,TRBV24-1,16,CATSGRTSATYNEQFF
NA,TRBJ2-2,TRBV6-5,14,CASRGGANTGELFF
TRBD1,TRBJ2-7,TRBV19,14,CASSRDRGLREQYF
NA,TRBJ2-1,TRBV18,13,CASSPETSYEQFF
NA,TRBJ2-7,TRBV21-1,17,CASSKILTSGRYYEQYF
TRBD1,TRBJ1-4,TRBV28,15,CASSPAGQGDEKLFF
NA,TRBJ2-1,TRBV5-6,16,CASSPIASDSYNEQFF
TRBD2,TRBJ2-7,TRBV12-5,17,CASGLVREGLREYEQYF
NA,TRBJ2-2,TRBV27,16,CASSSYSLMNTGELFF